The rows below give T cell receptor beta chains drawn from one sample of a study of beta chain features in type 1 diabetes. Some clones are missing from TCRdb's copy, which holds only in-frame ones; the method was immunoSEQ multiplex PCR. Of under 150,000 clones listed, less than 9% are singletons. Sequences were obtained from central memory CD4+ T cells from blood. The source of these receptors is a woman in her 30s in good health. Both conserved end residues are part of each CDR3. A D gene is named only where the DNA matches it firmly. Size values are once, few and many counts, or a class for expanded clones, and some rows have none.

j_gene: TRBJ2-1
d_gene: NA
abundance: NA
v_gene: TRBV21-1
CDR3nt: TGTGCCAGCAGCCTGCGGACTAGCGGGCTCCCCTACAATGAGCAGTTCTTC
CDR3aa: CASSLRTSGLPYNEQFF

j_gene: TRBJ1-5
d_gene: NA
abundance: NA
v_gene: TRBV6-6
CDR3nt: TGTGCCAGCAGTTACCCCAGGGTAGCAGGCAATCAGCCCCAGCATTTT
CDR3aa: CASSYPRVAGNQPQHF

j_gene: TRBJ1-2
d_gene: NA
abundance: few
v_gene: TRBV7-2
CDR3nt: TGTGCCAGCAGCTTAACCCTACGGGATGGCTACACCTTC
CDR3aa: CASSLTLRDGYTF

j_gene: TRBJ2-7
d_gene: TRBD2
abundance: few
v_gene: TRBV5-1
CDR3nt: TGCGCCAGCAGCTTAGGGACTAGCGGGAAAAAGCAGTACTTC
CDR3aa: CASSLGTSGKKQYF

j_gene: TRBJ1-1
d_gene: NA
abundance: few
v_gene: TRBV7-3
CDR3nt: TGTGCCAGCAGCTTAAGTGGGCTCGGTGAAGCTTTCTTT
CDR3aa: CASSLSGLGEAFF

j_gene: TRBJ2-5
d_gene: TRBD1
abundance: few
v_gene: TRBV18
CDR3nt: TGTGCCAGCTCACCAGGGACAGGGGGTGGCGAGGAGACCCAGTACTTC
CDR3aa: CASSPGTGGGEETQYF

j_gene: TRBJ2-3
d_gene: NA
abundance: few
v_gene: TRBV7-3
CDR3nt: TGTGCCAGCAGCTTAAGGGGAAGGACAGCTGGCGCAGATACGCAGTATTTT
CDR3aa: CASSLRGRTAGADTQYF

j_gene: TRBJ2-3
d_gene: NA
abundance: few
v_gene: TRBV5-6
CDR3nt: TGTGCCAGCAGCTTTCAGTTCCGTTATAGGGACACCAGCACAGATACGCAGTATTTT
CDR3aa: CASSFQFRYRDTSTDTQYF

j_gene: TRBJ1-1
d_gene: TRBD1
abundance: NA
v_gene: TRBV18
CDR3nt: TGTGCCAGCTCACCCGGACAGGCGAACACTGAAGCTTTCTTT
CDR3aa: CASSPGQANTEAFF

j_gene: TRBJ2-1
d_gene: TRBD1
abundance: NA
v_gene: TRBV7-9
CDR3nt: TGTGCCAGCAGCCATCGGGACAGCAATGAGCAGTTCTTC
CDR3aa: CASSHRDSNEQFF

j_gene: TRBJ2-2
d_gene: NA
abundance: few
v_gene: TRBV27
CDR3nt: TGTGCCAGCATGGAGCAGGGTGTGACCGGGGAGCTGTTTTTT
CDR3aa: CASMEQGVTGELFF

j_gene: TRBJ1-1
d_gene: NA
abundance: few
v_gene: TRBV5-1
CDR3nt: TGCGCCAGCAGCTCACGGGGTACTGAAGCTTTCTTT
CDR3aa: CASSSRGTEAFF

j_gene: TRBJ1-1
d_gene: NA
abundance: NA
v_gene: TRBV10-3
CDR3nt: TGTGCCATCAGTGAAAGCACGAACACTGAAGCTTTCTTT
CDR3aa: CAISESTNTEAFF

j_gene: TRBJ1-1
d_gene: NA
abundance: few
v_gene: TRBV19
CDR3nt: TGTGCCAGCCAAAAGGTCAGGGGTGAAGCTTTCTTT
CDR3aa: CASQKVRGEAFF

j_gene: TRBJ2-5
d_gene: NA
abundance: NA
v_gene: TRBV10-3
CDR3nt: TGTGCCATCAGTGGCCAGGGAGAGACCCAGTACTTC
CDR3aa: CAISGQGETQYF

j_gene: TRBJ1-5
d_gene: NA
abundance: NA
v_gene: TRBV6-1
CDR3nt: TGTGCCAGCAGTGCCCACAGGGTACGGTCCAATCAGCCCCAGCATTTT
CDR3aa: CASSAHRVRSNQPQHF

j_gene: TRBJ1-1
d_gene: NA
abundance: NA
v_gene: TRBV5-4
CDR3nt: TGTGCCAGCAGCTTGAACAAAGAAGCTTTCTTT
CDR3aa: CASSLNKEAFF

j_gene: TRBJ2-7
d_gene: NA
abundance: many
v_gene: TRBV4-2
CDR3nt: TGTGCCAGCAGCCAAGAAGCGGTCCTTATCTCCTACGAGCAGTACTTC
CDR3aa: CASSQEAVLISYEQYF

j_gene: TRBJ2-1
d_gene: TRBD1
abundance: few
v_gene: TRBV7-2
CDR3nt: TGTGCCAGCAGCTTAGAAGGGACAGGGGGCTACAATGAGCAGTTCTTC
CDR3aa: CASSLEGTGGYNEQFF

j_gene: TRBJ2-3
d_gene: NA
abundance: NA
v_gene: TRBV30
CDR3nt: TGTGCCTGGATGCCCAGATACACAGATACGCAGTATTTT
CDR3aa: CAWMPRYTDTQYF

j_gene: TRBJ2-5
d_gene: TRBD2
abundance: NA
v_gene: TRBV11-3
CDR3nt: TGTGCCAGCAGCTTAGGCGGCACTAGCGGGAGTTTGGAGACCCAGTACTTC
CDR3aa: CASSLGGTSGSLETQYF

j_gene: TRBJ2-6
d_gene: NA
abundance: few
v_gene: TRBV7-8
CDR3nt: TGTGCCAGCAGCTCTTCAGCAGGGTCTGGGGCCAACGTCCTGACTTTC
CDR3aa: CASSSSAGSGANVLTF

j_gene: TRBJ2-1
d_gene: NA
abundance: NA
v_gene: TRBV6-5
CDR3nt: TGTGCCAGCAATCCGGGTGGCTCCTACAATGAGCAGTTCTTC
CDR3aa: CASNPGGSYNEQFF

j_gene: TRBJ2-2
d_gene: NA
abundance: many
v_gene: TRBV9
CDR3nt: TGTGCCAGCAGCGTAGCTACGGTAGGGGACACCGGGGAGCTGTTTTTT
CDR3aa: CASSVATVGDTGELFF

j_gene: TRBJ1-2
d_gene: NA
abundance: NA
v_gene: TRBV6-5
CDR3nt: TGTGCCAGCAGTTACTCGAGTTTCCCGGGGGGCTATGGCTACACCTTC
CDR3aa: CASSYSSFPGGYGYTF